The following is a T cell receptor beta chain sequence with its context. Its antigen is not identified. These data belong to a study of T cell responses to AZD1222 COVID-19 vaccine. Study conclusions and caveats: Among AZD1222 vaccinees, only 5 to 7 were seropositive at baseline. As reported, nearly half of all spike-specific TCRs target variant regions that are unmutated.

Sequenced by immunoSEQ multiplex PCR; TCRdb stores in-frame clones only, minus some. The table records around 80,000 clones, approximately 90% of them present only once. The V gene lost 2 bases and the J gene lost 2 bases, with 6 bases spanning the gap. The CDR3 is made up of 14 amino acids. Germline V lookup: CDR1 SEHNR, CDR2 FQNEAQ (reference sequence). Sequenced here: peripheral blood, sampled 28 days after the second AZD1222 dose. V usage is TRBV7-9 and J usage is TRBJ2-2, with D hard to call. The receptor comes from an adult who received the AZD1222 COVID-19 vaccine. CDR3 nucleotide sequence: TGTGCCAGCAGCTTAAGTCAAAACACCGGGGAGCTGTTTTTT. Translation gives CASSLSQNTGELFF.